This T cell receptor (beta chain) was retrieved from a study of T-cell reconstitution after alpha-beta-depleted transplantation in children (TCRdb year 2016). Some background on the complete study: The study quantitatively tracked T-cell immune reconstitution after TCRalphabeta/CD19-depleted allogeneic hematopoietic cell transplantation in children using TCR repertoire profiling.

The receptor library was made with PCR. TCRdb shows the sequencer as Illumina HiSeq 2500. Molecular barcoding was employed in the preparation of TCR libraries, with unique molecular identifiers being used to normalize TCRbeta repertoire quantification. TCRdb handled the public reads itself, with Q25 trimming in fastp and clone calling in MiXCR, and kept productive beta chains. CDR3 protein sequences are deduplicated, and each keeps its most common genes and DNA. The sample contains a few hundred thousand distinct CDR3 sequences, roughly 18% of them found a single time. The ten largest account for 3.3% of the sample. Worth noting for this clonotype: What this receptor recognizes is not known. Base qualities are not recorded, but no much larger clone differs from it by a single base.

Trimming takes 1 base off V and 5 bases off J; junction bases not matched to a gene: 4. Spanning cysteine to phenylalanine, the CDR3 consists of 15 amino acids. The CDR3 DNA has 45 bases and is translated from base 1. CDR1 and CDR2 (LGHDT, YNNKEL) derive from the germline V gene (reference sequence). Sequences were derived from PBMCs from the stem cell graft donor, sampled from the stem cell graft. The V and J segments used are TRBV3-1 and TRBJ2-7, with TRBD2 identical over 11 junction bases. This TCR derives from a human donor who donated a stem cell graft to a child with acute lymphoblastic leukemia. The CDR3: CASSQALAGAHEQYF. Read as DNA, the sequence is TGTGCCAGCAGCCAAGCACTAGCGGGAGCCCACGAGCAGTACTTC.